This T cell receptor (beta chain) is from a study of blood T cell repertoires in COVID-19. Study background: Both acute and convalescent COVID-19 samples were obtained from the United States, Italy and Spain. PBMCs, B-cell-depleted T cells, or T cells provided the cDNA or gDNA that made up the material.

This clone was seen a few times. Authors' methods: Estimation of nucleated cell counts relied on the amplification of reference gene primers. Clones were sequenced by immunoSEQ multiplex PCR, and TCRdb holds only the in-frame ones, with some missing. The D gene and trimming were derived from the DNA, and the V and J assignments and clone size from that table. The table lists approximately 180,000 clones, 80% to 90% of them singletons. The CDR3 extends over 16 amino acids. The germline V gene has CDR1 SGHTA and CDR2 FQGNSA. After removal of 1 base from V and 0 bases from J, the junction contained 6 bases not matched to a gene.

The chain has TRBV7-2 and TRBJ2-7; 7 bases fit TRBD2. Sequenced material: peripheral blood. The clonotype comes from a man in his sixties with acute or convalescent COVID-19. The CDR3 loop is CASSLELAAHSYEQYF. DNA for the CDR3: TGTGCCAGCAGCTTAGAGCTAGCGGCCCACTCCTACGAGCAGTACTTC.